These 23 T cell receptor beta chains share one sample of origin, sequenced in a study of OX40 agonist ivuxolimab in advanced cancers. Generated by immunoSEQ multiplex PCR, the TCRdb table keeps only in-frame clones and is missing some. This sample has around 80,000 clones, with roughly 78% found just once. Sequences were derived from CD4+ or CD8+ T cells sorted from blood, sampled in a trial of the OX40 agonist ivuxolimab. All receptors come from an adult with an advanced solid tumor such as melanoma, head and neck, liver or kidney cancer.

Of note for this clone: The sample has other DNA sequences that encode this CDR3 too. The genes are TRBV11-2 and TRBJ2-2, with D unresolved. The ends were cut back, 4 bases at V and 5 bases at J, with 8 bases in the middle. Looked up from germline, CDR1 is SGHAT and CDR2 is FQNNGV. This CDR3 spans 13 amino acids. Written as DNA, the CDR3 is TGTGCCAGCAGCTCCGACGGAACCGGGGAGCTGTTTTTT. This codes for CASSSDGTGELFF.

The rearrangement uses TRBV5-8 and TRBJ1-2, with D hard to call. The CDR3 loop spans 15 amino acids. V lost 2 bases to trimming and J lost 0 bases, with 11 bases between them. Germline-derived CDR1 and CDR2 are SGHTS and YDEGEE. The DNA for the CDR3 is TGTGCCAGCAGCTTCCTAGGGCGAACTAACTATGGCTACACCTTC. As protein: CASSFLGRTNYGYTF.

The chain combines TRBV18 with TRBJ2-3; tentatively, D is TRBD1 or TRBD2 (6 bases each). V shed 3 bases and J shed 3 bases, with 19 bases lying between them. This CDR3 has 17 amino acids. Germline values: CDR1 KGHSH, CDR2 LQKENI. CDR3 sequence: CASSPLITGGPTDTQYF. In nucleotides, the CDR3 is TGTGCCAGCTCACCGTTAATAACCGGGGGCCCGACAGATACGCAGTATTTT.

This clone was seen just once. This rearrangement joins TRBV28 to TRBJ2-7; D unresolved. With 7 bases removed from V and 3 bases from J, the gap between germline ends came to 16 bases. Germline values: CDR1 MDHEN, CDR2 SYDVKM. CDR3 length: 14 amino acids. CDR3 in amino acids: CASKLLGINYEQYF. For the CDR3, the DNA is TGTGCCAGCAAACTACTGGGTATTAACTACGAGCAGTACTTC.

The V call is TRBV9, the J call TRBJ2-2; D unclear. The germline gives CDR1 SGDLS, CDR2 YYNGEE. The CDR3 has 15 amino acids. V was clipped by 3 bases and J by 3 bases, with 12 bases between them. CDR3 nucleotide sequence: TGTGCCAGCAGCGGCGGCAGGTTGGACACCGGGGAGCTGTTTTTT. Amino acids: CASSGGRLDTGELFF.

The chain carries TRBV5-1 and TRBJ2-3; 9 bases map to TRBD1. Germline V gene sequence: CDR1 SGHRS, CDR2 YFSETQ. The CDR3 runs 17 residues. V lost 2 bases, J lost 3 bases, and 10 bases stayed unmatched. CDR3 region: CASSLGIGTGRTDTQYF. CDR3 nucleotide sequence: TGCGCCAGCAGCTTAGGGATCGGGACAGGGAGAACAGATACGCAGTATTTT.

V gene TRBV28 combines with J gene TRBJ1-2, with unresolved D. Germline V CDR1 and CDR2: MDHEN, SYDVKM. This CDR3 has 12 amino acids. Between the trimmed V and J ends, which lost 1 base and 5 bases, there was a span of 5 bases. The chain's CDR3 is CASSLFRYGYTF. CDR3 bases: TGTGCCAGCAGTTTATTTCGGTATGGCTACACCTTC.

Written as DNA, the CDR3 is TGTGCCACGATAACCGCTGGAAACACCATATATTTT. Translated, it gives CATITAGNTIYF. The chain has TRBV6-5 and TRBJ1-3, with D unresolved. CDR3 length equals 12 residues. The germline V gene has CDR1 MNHEY and CDR2 SVGAGI. V lost 10 bases to trimming and J lost 2 bases, with 9 bases between them.

The chain couples TRBV4-2 to TRBJ2-3; TRBD2 agrees at 8 bases. CDR3 length: 16 amino acids. CDR1 is LGHNA and CDR2 is YNFKEQ in the germline V gene. V dropped 0 bases and J dropped 2; count of bases not matched to a gene: 4. The CDR3 bases are TGTGCCAGCAGCCAAGAACCGACTAGCGTCACAGATACGCAGTATTTT. It translates to CASSQEPTSVTDTQYF.

This clone was counted only a few times. This sequence joins TRBV28 and TRBJ2-7; 9 nucleotides align to TRBD2. The trim removed 2 bases at V and 3 bases at J, leaving 29 bases unmatched. The CDR3 consists of 23 residues. Germline CDR1 is MDHEN and CDR2 is SYDVKM. DNA for the CDR3: TGTGCCAGCAGTTTAGATACCATGTTTCTAGCGGGACCCCGCGGGAAGGGTGACTACGAGCAGTACTTC. This encodes CASSLDTMFLAGPRGKGDYEQYF. Complete variable domain (other parts from reference TRBV28 and TRBJ2-7): DVKVTQSSRYLVKRTGEKVFLECVQDMDHENMFWYRQDPGLGLRLIYFSYDVKMKEKGDIPEGYSVSREKKERFSLILESASTNQTSMYLCASSLDTMFLAGPRGKGDYEQYFGPGTRLTVT.

This chain connects TRBV6-6 to TRBJ1-5; 9 bases line up with TRBD1. V was pared by 8 bases and J by 4 bases, with 0 bases of the junction left unmatched. CDR1 and CDR2 (germline): MNHNY, SVGAGI (reference sequence). This CDR3 spans 12 amino acids. The CDR3 sequence: CASGTGNQPQHF. The CDR3 DNA follows: TGTGCCAGCGGGACAGGGAATCAGCCCCAGCATTTT.

The chain carries TRBV19 and TRBJ2-7; unclear D gene. This CDR3 spans 12 amino acids. V shed 10 bases and J shed 3 bases, with 13 bases lying between them. Germline CDR1 reads LNHDA; CDR2 reads SQIVND (reference sequence). The CDR3 nucleotides read TGTGCCACCTCGGACCAACTCTACGAGCAGTACTTC. This sequence encodes CATSDQLYEQYF.

The V gene is TRBV9, the J gene TRBJ2-5; 9 bases match TRBD2. CDR1 is SGDLS and CDR2 is YYNGEE in the germline V gene. V dropped 2 bases and J dropped 5; count of bases not matched to a gene: 7. The CDR3 contains 15 residues. In DNA form, the CDR3 reads TGTGCCAGCAGCGTCGGAGCGGGAGGAGGCGAGACCCAGTACTTC. Translating gives CASSVGAGGGETQYF.

V is TRBV6-1 and J is TRBJ1-5, with 10 bases that match TRBD1. The trim removed 6 bases at V and 4 bases at J, leaving 6 bases unmatched. CDR3 length equals 15 residues. Germline CDR1 and CDR2: MNHNS and SASEGT. The CDR3 sequence is CASSLDRGFNQPQHF. The CDR3 DNA sequence: TGTGCCAGCAGCCTGGACAGGGGGTTTAATCAGCCCCAGCATTTT.

The CDR3 reads CASSYGGNTEAFF. In DNA form, the CDR3 reads TGTGCCAGCAGTTACGGGGGGAACACTGAAGCTTTCTTT. The chain employs TRBV6-6 and TRBJ1-1, with a weak D call TRBD1 (5 bases). Trimming stripped 2 bases from V and 1 base from J, with 5 bases between. The CDR3 consists of 13 residues. Germline assignment: CDR1 MNHNY and CDR2 SVGAGI (reference sequence).

The chain uses TRBV6-5 and TRBJ1-2; D is unclear. The CDR3 extends over 13 amino acids. Germline CDR1 and CDR2: MNHEY and SVGAGI. The germline V and J ends were trimmed by 6 bases and 4 bases, with 12 bases remaining between them. This CDR3 is CASRTGPTYGYTF. The CDR3 DNA is TGTGCCAGCAGGACCGGACCTACCTATGGCTACACCTTC.

This clone appeared a few times. The chain has TRBV20-1 and TRBJ1-2; D gene ambiguous. With 5 bases removed from V and 5 bases from J, the gap between germline ends came to 6 bases. Germline V lookup: CDR1 DFQATT, CDR2 SNEGSKA (reference sequence). This CDR3 contains 10 residues. The CDR3 reads CSAGVYGYTF. CDR3 coding DNA: TGCAGTGCTGGGGTGTATGGCTACACCTTC.

In its sample, this clone was seen once. The V and J genes are TRBV18 and TRBJ1-1, with D possibly matching TRBD1 (6 bases). The CDR3 runs to 15 residues. V lost 3 bases and J 3 bases, leaving 14 bases between the germline ends. Germline V lookup: CDR1 KGHSH, CDR2 LQKENI. CDR3 in amino acids: CASSPSTGADTEAFF. The CDR3 nucleotides read TGTGCCAGCTCACCGTCTACGGGGGCGGACACTGAAGCTTTCTTT.

This chain links TRBV6-5 with TRBJ2-7; possible D gene TRBD2, 5 bases. Trimming took off 7 bases at V and 0 bases at J, with 13 bases between the two ends. The CDR3 covers 14 residues. The V gene's germline CDR1 is MNHEY and CDR2 SVGAGI. As DNA, the CDR3 is TGTGCCAGCACCTCGGGGTCCTACTCCTACGAGCAGTACTTC. Its translation is CASTSGSYSYEQYF.

The V gene is TRBV6-6, the J gene TRBJ1-6; D remains unclear. The CDR3 extends over 15 amino acids. Per germline, CDR1 MNHNY and CDR2 SVGAGI (reference sequence). Trimming took off 4 bases at V and 8 bases at J, with 15 bases between the two ends. CDR3 residues: CASSSSYVRDSPLHF. DNA for the CDR3: TGTGCCAGCAGTTCCAGTTACGTTAGGGATTCACCCCTCCACTTT.

The CDR3 spells CASSSSGTGGYGYTF. CDR3 sequence (DNA): TGTGCCAGCAGTTCATCCGGGACAGGGGGCTATGGCTACACCTTC. The chain recombines TRBV28 with TRBJ1-2; TRBD1 matches 11 bases. The CDR3 runs to 15 residues. Trimming removed 4 bases from V and 4 bases from J; junction bases left unmatched: 5. Looked up from germline, CDR1 is MDHEN and CDR2 is SYDVKM.

The J gene is TRBJ1-1, the V gene TRBV5-1, with D possibly being TRBD1 (5 bases). Trimming stripped 0 bases from V and 9 bases from J, with 15 bases between. Per germline, CDR1 SGHRS and CDR2 YFSETQ. The length of the CDR3 is 14 residues. Here the CDR3 reads CASSLVGLDKKAFF. The CDR3 nucleotides are TGCGCCAGCAGCTTGGTAGGCCTGGACAAGAAAGCTTTCTTT.

The rearrangement uses TRBV10-3 and TRBJ2-3; 13 bases are shared with TRBD2. CDR3 length: 15 amino acids. After removal of 5 bases from V and 6 bases from J, the junction contained 5 bases not matched to a gene. In germline, CDR1 is ENHRY, CDR2 SYGVKD. CDR3 sequence reads: CAISPGLAGTDTQYF. The CDR3 nucleotides read TGTGCCATCAGTCCGGGACTAGCGGGAACGGATACGCAGTATTTT.